Below, 30 T cell receptor beta chains from the same sample are listed, as sequenced in a study of patients and donors after allogeneic stem cell transplantation. TCRdb redid the calling of the RT-PCR reads with MiXCR, one entry per CDR3 protein. The table lists 30,000 to 40,000 distinct CDR3 sequences, about two fifths of them singletons. Input material: blood, either unsorted or a sorted T cell fraction (not recorded which). These receptors were obtained from a human donor who was either an allogeneic HSCT recipient or a stem cell or donor lymphocyte infusion donor (not recorded which). It is not recorded whose cells these are; they may come from a transplant donor.

Only a few counts were recorded for this clonotype. Because the CDR3's place on the DNA is in doubt, the DNA is left out and the CDR3 is given as listed by TCRdb. The rearrangement links TRBV29-1 to TRBJ1-2; the D segment call TRBD1 is taken from the table without a DNA check. The CDR3 is made up of 10 amino acids, end residues included. The germline gives CDR1 SQVTM, CDR2 ANQGSEA. The CDR3 region is CSVWGSGSTF.

This clonotype has just a few counts. V usage is TRBV6-6 and J usage is TRBJ2-1; D remains ambiguous. V was pared by 3 bases and J by 10 bases, with 7 bases between. CDR3 size: 11 residues. Looked up from germline, CDR1 is MNHNY and CDR2 is SVGAGI (reference sequence). CDR3 loop: CASSYLVEQFF. The CDR3 nucleotides read TGTGCCAGCAGTTATCTGGTAGAGCAGTTCTTC.

The CDR3 DNA is TGTGCCAGCAGGGTCGACGCCACCTACGAGCAGTACTTC. This codes for CASRVDATYEQYF. This chain joins TRBV2 and TRBJ2-7; no firm D call. This CDR3 has 13 amino acids. Trimming took off 6 bases at V and 2 bases at J, with 11 bases between the two ends. In germline, CDR1 is SNHLY, CDR2 FYNNEI.

V is TRBV24-1 and J is TRBJ2-5, with D possibly being TRBD1 (6 bases). CDR1 is KGHDR, CDR2 SFDVKD, per germline. Trimming shortened V by 3 bases and J by 7 bases, and 11 bases separated the two germline ends. This CDR3 contains 13 residues. CDR3 DNA: TGTGCCACCAGTGATGTGGACAGCCGGACCCAGTACTTC. Translated: CATSDVDSRTQYF.

This clonotype appeared a single time. CDR3 region: CASARGLLETQYF. DNA of the CDR3: TGTGCCAGCGCCCGAGGTCTTTTGGAGACCCAGTACTTC. The chain has TRBV7-2 and TRBJ2-5; D uncertain. Germline V gene sequence: CDR1 SGHTA, CDR2 FQGNSA. The CDR3 sequence is 13 residues long. Trimming took 8 bases from V and 5 from J, leaving 15 bases between them.

This clonotype was recorded at least ten times. V gene TRBV7-9 combines with J gene TRBJ1-5; D call uncertain. This CDR3 has 12 residues. V was pared by 1 base and J by 8 bases, with 6 bases between. Germline V CDR1 and CDR2: SEHNR, FQNEAQ (reference sequence). CDR3 nucleotides: TGTGCCAGCAGCTTAGAGAGGGAGCCCCAGCATTTT. This sequence encodes CASSLEREPQHF. Based on the CDR3 plus reference TRBV7-9 and TRBJ1-5, the full variable domain is DTGVSQNPRHKITKRGQNVTFRCDPISEHNRLYWYRQTLGQGPEFLTYFQNEAQLEKSRLLSDRFSAERPKGSFSTLEIQRTEQGDSAMYLCASSLEREPQHFGDGTRLSIL.

This clonotype was counted a single time. V is TRBV24-1 and J is TRBJ2-3, with a weak D call TRBD2 (6 bases). V dropped 6 bases and J dropped 4 bases, with 16 bases sitting between them. Looked up from germline, CDR1 is KGHDR and CDR2 is SFDVKD. The CDR3 sequence is 15 residues long. The DNA for the CDR3 is TGTGCCACCAGTAACGGTCGGGAGAAGGCAGATACGCAGTATTTT. It codes for CATSNGREKADTQYF.

This clonotype was counted ten times or more. The chain employs TRBV7-2 and TRBJ1-5; D is undetermined. The CDR3 runs 14 residues. Germline-derived CDR1 and CDR2 are SGHTA and FQGNSA. V was clipped by 4 bases and J by 3 bases, with 10 bases between them. CDR3 bases: TGTGCCAGCAGCTCCGAGCCTTTCAATCAGCCCCAGCATTTT. Translated: CASSSEPFNQPQHF.

This clonotype was counted a few times. The chain recombines TRBV29-1 with TRBJ1-2, with D unclear. V was clipped by 5 bases and J by 7 bases, with 11 bases between them. The CDR3 loop spans 11 amino acids. Germline V gene data show CDR1 as SQVTM and CDR2 as ANQGSEA. CDR3 nucleotide sequence: TGCAGCGTTACCGATTGGGGTGGCTACACCTTC. This codes for CSVTDWGGYTF.

This clonotype turned up a few times. The chain recombines TRBV12-3 or TRBV12-4 with TRBJ2-5; D uncertain. Trimming stripped 6 bases from V and 4 bases from J, with 15 bases between. CDR3 size: 14 residues. The CDR3: CASRNRALGETQYF. CDR3 nucleotide sequence: TGTGCCAGCAGAAACCGGGCCCTGGGAGAGACCCAGTACTTC.

The chain combines TRBV20-1 with TRBJ2-7; D remains unclear. The CDR3 is 11 amino acids. Per the germline V gene, CDR1 is DFQATT and CDR2 is SNEGSKA (reference sequence). Between the trimmed V and J ends, which lost 0 bases and 4 bases, there was a span of 4 bases. The DNA for the CDR3 is TGCAGTGCTAGAGAGAGGTACGAGCAGTACTTC. Translating it yields CSARERYEQYF.

This clonotype was seen a single time. The chain recombines TRBV4-2 with TRBJ2-7, with 7 positions matching TRBD2. The CDR3 is 18 amino acids. Germline V lookup: CDR1 LGHNA, CDR2 YNFKEQ. V lost 0 bases to trimming and J lost 0 bases; unmatched junction nucleotides: 11. The CDR3 region has the DNA TGTGCCAGCAGCCAAGAACAGTACGGGGGGTGGAGCTCCTACGAGCAGTACGTC. Translating gives CASSQEQYGGWSSYEQYV.

The rearrangement uses TRBV10-3 and TRBJ2-7; 9 nucleotides line up with TRBD1. Germline CDR1 ENHRY, CDR2 SYGVKD. V dropped 3 bases and J dropped 3; count of bases not matched to a gene: 6. The CDR3 consists of 15 residues. The CDR3 is CAISEQQGALYEQYF. The CDR3 DNA reads as TGTGCCATCAGTGAACAACAGGGGGCTCTCTACGAGCAGTACTTC.

The chain has TRBV15 and TRBJ2-2; perhaps TRBD1 as D (6 bases). There are 14 residues in the CDR3. CDR1 LNHNV and CDR2 YYDKDF come from the germline V gene (reference sequence). The V end was cut by 4 bases, the J end by 4 bases, with 10 bases between. CDR3 sequence reads: CATSIYRATGELFF. The CDR3 nucleotides are TGTGCCACCAGCATCTACAGGGCCACCGGGGAGCTGTTTTTT.

In this sample, this clonotype turned up many times. This chain connects TRBV7-2 to TRBJ1-1; D not resolved. Germline loops: CDR1 SGHTA, CDR2 FQGNSA. The CDR3 totals 15 residues. Trimming removed 5 bases at V and 0 bases at J, with 13 bases between. CDR3 amino acids: CASSLDAAVNTEAFF. The CDR3, as DNA: TGTGCCAGCAGCCTAGACGCGGCGGTGAACACTGAAGCTTTCTTT.

In its sample, this clonotype was seen once. The V gene is TRBV4-2, the J gene TRBJ1-5; D unclear. From germline, CDR1 is LGHNA and CDR2 YNFKEQ. V was trimmed by 3 bases and J by 8 bases, leaving 2 bases between them. The CDR3 totals 10 residues. The CDR3 spells CASSHEPQHF. The DNA of the CDR3 is TGTGCCAGCAGCCACGAGCCCCAGCATTTT.

The chain carries TRBV4-2 and TRBJ2-3; 10 bases line up with TRBD2. The germline V gene has CDR1 LGHNA and CDR2 YNFKEQ. J lost 4 bases, V lost 4 bases, and 11 bases had no gene match. There are 17 residues in the CDR3. The CDR3 nucleotides read TGTGCCAGCAGCCTGGAGGGCAGCGGGGGGGGCGCAGATACGCAGTATTTT. Its protein product is CASSLEGSGGGADTQYF.

The genes are TRBV6-6 and TRBJ1-4; D unclear. V shed 0 bases and J shed 7 bases, with 9 bases lying between them. Germline lookup yields CDR1 MNHNY and CDR2 SVGAGI (reference sequence). This CDR3 comprises 14 residues. CDR3 amino acids: CASSYSSGVEKLFF. CDR3 sequence (DNA): TGTGCCAGCAGTTACTCGAGCGGTGTTGAAAAACTGTTTTTT.

V gene TRBV24-1 combines with J gene TRBJ1-2; TRBD1 agrees at 10 bases. Trimming cost V 5 bases and J 3 bases; bases outside gene matches: 14. This CDR3 is 18 amino acids long. The germline gives CDR1 KGHDR, CDR2 SFDVKD. This CDR3 reads CATSGRTNLTGGHYGYTF. DNA for the CDR3: TGTGCCACCAGTGGCCGAACCAACTTGACAGGGGGCCACTATGGCTACACCTTC.

The rearrangement links TRBV5-1 to TRBJ1-3; D remains ambiguous. CDR3 size: 16 residues. From germline, CDR1 is SGHRS and CDR2 YFSETQ. With 1 base removed from V and 0 bases from J, the gap between germline ends came to 11 bases. Here the CDR3 reads CASSLRQASSGNTIYF. In nucleotides, the CDR3 is TGCGCCAGCAGCTTGCGGCAGGCGAGCTCTGGAAACACCATATATTTT.

The table lists this clonotype with a few counts. Its ends do not fully match the called genes, so a read error is possible. This chain connects TRBV24-1 to TRBJ2-2, with D perhaps matching TRBD1 (6 bases). The CDR3 runs 15 residues. Germline V gene lookup returns CDR1 KGHDR and CDR2 SFDVKD. In nucleotides, the CDR3 is TGTGCCACCAGTGACTTGGACAGTGGCCCCGGCGAGCTGTTTTTT. Its translation is CATSDLDSGPGELFF.

The chain combines TRBV5-1 with TRBJ2-7; D is perhaps TRBD2 (6 bases). Germline V lookup: CDR1 SGHRS, CDR2 YFSETQ. With 0 bases removed from V and 6 bases from J, the gap between germline ends came to 10 bases. The CDR3 is 13 residues long. This CDR3 is CASSLVPGVEQYV. CDR3 bases: TGCGCCAGCAGCTTGGTCCCGGGGGTCGAGCAGTACGTC.

The V and J genes are TRBV5-6 and TRBJ1-6; 8 positions agree with TRBD1. This CDR3 has 15 residues. Trimming took 2 bases from V and 5 from J; bases not matched to a gene: 3. CDR1 SGHDT and CDR2 YYEEEE come from the germline V gene. CDR3 residues: CASSLPDRDNSPLHF. The CDR3 bases are TGTGCCAGCAGCTTACCGGACAGGGATAATTCACCCCTCCACTTT.

The V and J genes are TRBV11-2 and TRBJ2-1; D possibly corresponds to TRBD2 (5 bases). V lost 1 base, J lost 5 bases, and 12 bases lay in between. The CDR3 extends over 15 amino acids. Germline values: CDR1 SGHAT, CDR2 FQNNGV. The CDR3 DNA reads as TGTGCCAGCAGCTTAGGGGCGGCGGGCAACAATGAGCAGTTCTTC. This translates into CASSLGAAGNNEQFF.

The chain employs TRBV27 and TRBJ1-1, with unresolved D. Germline V CDR1 and CDR2: MNHEY, SMNVEV (reference sequence). V shed 6 bases and J shed 0 bases, with 14 bases lying between them. CDR3 length: 15 amino acids. The CDR3 here is CASRPFTVLNTEAFF. CDR3 nucleotide sequence: TGTGCCAGCAGACCCTTTACAGTTCTGAACACTGAAGCTTTCTTT.

This clonotype was counted once. V usage is TRBV5-1 and J usage is TRBJ2-1; 9 positions match TRBD1. The CDR3 runs 15 residues. Germline CDR1 SGHRS, CDR2 YFSETQ. The junction had 8 bases not matched to a gene; V was cut back by 5 bases and J by 5 bases. This chain's CDR3 is CASRPGTGINNEQFF. DNA of the CDR3: TGCGCCAGCAGGCCCGGGACAGGGATAAACAATGAGCAGTTCTTC.

This clonotype has more than one count but fewer than ten. The gene calls are TRBV9 and TRBJ1-4; D remains ambiguous. The CDR3 length is 16 residues. Trimming removed 4 bases at V and 0 bases at J, with 13 bases between. Germline values: CDR1 SGDLS, CDR2 YYNGEE. This chain's CDR3 is CASSLRHGTTNEKLFF. CDR3 DNA: TGTGCCAGCAGCTTACGACATGGCACAACTAATGAAAAACTGTTTTTT. The full variable domain, rest sourced from reference TRBV9 and TRBJ1-4, is DSGVTQTPKHLITATGQRVTLRCSPRSGDLSVYWYQQSLDQGLQFLIQYYNGEERAKGNILERFSAQQFPDLHSELNLSSLELGDSALYFCASSLRHGTTNEKLFFGSGTQLSVL.

This clonotype appeared a few times. The J gene is TRBJ2-2, the V gene TRBV12-3 or TRBV12-4; the D gene is possibly TRBD2 (6 bases). The CDR3 length is 16 residues. The V end was cut by 3 bases, the J end by 3 bases, with 14 bases between. The CDR3: CASSFVLALHTGELFF. The CDR3 bases are TGTGCCAGCAGTTTCGTGCTAGCGCTTCACACCGGGGAGCTGTTTTTT.

The V call is TRBV7-3, the J call TRBJ2-2, with D possibly matching TRBD2 (6 bases). V lost 1 base to trimming and J lost 6 bases, with 18 bases between them. There are 17 residues in the CDR3. Germline CDR1 SGHTA, CDR2 FQGTGA. CDR3 coding DNA: TGTGCCAGCAGCTTAAGGGGAGGAGTTTCCCCAGCCGGGGAGCTGTTTTTT. It specifies CASSLRGGVSPAGELFF.

A few counts support this clonotype. The DNA for the CDR3 is TGTGCCAGCAGCCAAAAGACTAGCGGGAACACCGGGGAGCTGTTTTTT. Amino acids: CASSQKTSGNTGELFF. The chain recombines TRBV4-2 with TRBJ2-2; TRBD2 agrees at 9 bases. V trimming: 2 bases; J trimming: 1 base; junction bases outside the gene matches: 2. The germline V gene encodes CDR1 LGHNA and CDR2 YNFKEQ. This CDR3 comprises 16 residues.